The 8 T cell receptor beta chains below all came from one sample that was sequenced in a study of EBV T-cell therapy then PD-1 blockade in nasopharyngeal carcinoma. Treatment of the sample: AdE1-LMPpoly-expanded autologous EBV-specific T-cell therapy followed by anti-PD-1 nivolumab. TCRdb's table, derived via immunoSEQ multiplex PCR, lists solely in-frame clones and lacks some. Among roughly 20,000 clones listed, about four fifths were seen once. Their antigen targets remain unknown. Specimen: CD8+ T cells from blood, collected around day 33 from a patient whose treatment included autologous EBV-specific T cells and nivolumab. These receptor sequences come from a man aged 40-55 years with nasopharyngeal carcinoma.

In its sample, this clone was seen once. This rearrangement joins TRBV4-3 to TRBJ2-5; 10 nucleotides align to TRBD2. The CDR3 runs 18 residues. In germline, CDR1 is LGHNA, CDR2 YSLEER. With 1 base clipped from V and 0 bases from J, the junction kept 8 bases outside the gene matches. The chain's CDR3 is CASSQGASGGLYQETQYF. The CDR3 DNA is TGCGCCAGCAGCCAAGGGGCTAGCGGGGGCCTGTACCAAGAGACCCAGTACTTC.

The V and J genes are TRBV30 and TRBJ1-2; D unresolved. This CDR3 is 14 amino acids long. V dropped 0 bases and J dropped 6 bases, with 14 bases sitting between them. Germline values: CDR1 GTSNPN, CDR2 SVGIG (reference sequence). CDR3 protein: CAWSVGLGAHGYTF. Here the CDR3 DNA reads TGTGCCTGGAGTGTGGGTCTGGGTGCCCATGGCTACACCTTC.

The chain joins TRBV7-3 to TRBJ2-3; 14 bases fit TRBD2. With 5 bases clipped from V and 4 bases from J, the junction kept 8 bases outside the gene matches. Germline values: CDR1 SGHTA, CDR2 FQGTGA. The CDR3 runs 17 residues. The CDR3 DNA is TGTGCCAGCAGCCCCCGACTAGCGGGGGGGCATTCAGATACGCAGTATTTT. Translating gives CASSPRLAGGHSDTQYF.

The genes are TRBV5-6 and TRBJ1-1; weak D call: TRBD1 (6 bases). V lost 4 bases and J lost 6, with 13 bases in between. CDR1 and CDR2 from the germline V gene are SGHDT and YYEEEE. The CDR3 has 13 residues. DNA of the CDR3: TGTGCCAGCAGCCCGCTGGGGGGCTCTGAAGCTTTCTTT. Translating gives CASSPLGGSEAFF. The variable domain in full, with the rest retrieved from reference TRBV5-6 and TRBJ1-1, is DAGVTQSPTHLIKTRGQQVTLRCSPKSGHDTVSWYQQALGQGPQFIFQYYEEEERQRGNFPDRFSGHQFPNYSSELNVNALLLGDSALYLCASSPLGGSEAFFGQGTRLTVV.

This clone appeared a single time. The V and J genes are TRBV6-5 and TRBJ1-2; D perhaps matches TRBD1 (5 bases). Germline lookup yields CDR1 MNHEY and CDR2 SVGAGI. V lost 5 bases and J lost 5, with 12 bases in between. The CDR3 consists of 13 residues. CDR3 coding DNA: TGTGCCAGCAGTCACGGGACTCTATATGGCTACACCTTC. Its translation: CASSHGTLYGYTF.

The chain recombines TRBV5-1 with TRBJ1-3; D ambiguous. CDR3 size: 15 residues. V lost 0 bases and J 1 base, leaving 8 bases between the germline ends. The germline V gene has CDR1 SGHRS and CDR2 YFSETQ. The CDR3, as DNA: TGCGCCAGCAGCTTGGATCTGGGGTCTGGAAACACCATATATTTT. Translating it yields CASSLDLGSGNTIYF. The entire variable domain, with the rest obtained from reference TRBV5-1 and TRBJ1-3, is as follows: KAGVTQTPRYLIKTRGQQVTLSCSPISGHRSVSWYQQTPGQGLQFLFEYFSETQRNKGNFPGRFSGRQFSNSRSEMNVSTLELGDSALYLCASSLDLGSGNTIYFGEGSWLTVV.

This clone was recorded once. The chain combines TRBV4-2 with TRBJ2-1; a weak D match, TRBD2 (6 bases). The germline gives CDR1 LGHNA, CDR2 YNFKEQ. This CDR3 is 15 amino acids long. Trimming pared 1 base from V and 6 bases from J, leaving 13 bases between. The CDR3 nucleotides read TGTGCCAGCAGCCAAGTTGGGGTGGGGGGCAATGAGCAGTTCTTC. Amino acids: CASSQVGVGGNEQFF.

The chain combines TRBV7-9 with TRBJ1-6; TRBD1 matches 10 bases. In germline, CDR1 is SEHNR, CDR2 FQNEAQ (reference sequence). With V trimmed by 6 bases and J by 9 bases, 5 bases remained unmatched. The CDR3 extends over 14 amino acids. The CDR3 sequence is CASRSRDRGSPLHF. CDR3 nucleotide sequence: TGTGCCAGCAGGAGCCGGGACAGGGGTTCACCCCTCCACTTT.